The source of this T cell receptor beta chain is a study of low-dose radiotherapy and immunotherapy resistance in tumors. Study details: Cyclophosphamide was given intravenously at 200 mg/m2 every two weeks, and each dose came one day before radiation and immunotherapy.

Time point described: after trial treatment. Treatment here: LDRT plus nivolumab, ipilimumab, low-dose cyclophosphamide and aspirin (RACIN trial). Treatment combined nivolumab, ipilimumab, aspirin, low-dose cyclophosphamide and low-dose radiotherapy in a dose-escalation trial. Primers targeting TRAV and TRBV primed first-strand cDNA, covering alpha and beta chains. PCR amplification of the TCRs was performed with Phusion for 20 PCR cycles, and it relied on a constant-region primer together with a V-primer adapter. One entry per CDR3 protein, called by TCRdb with MiXCR from the reads. The table records 35,000 to 50,000 distinct CDR3 sequences, about 25% of them present only once. The V and J ends lost 6 bases and 3 bases, in that order; junction bases with no gene match: 4. There are 13 residues in the CDR3. Germline CDR1 is MNHEY and CDR2 is SVGAGI.

The receptor was derived from a male donor with prostate cancer. The chain carries TRBV6-5 and TRBJ2-7, with TRBD2 identical over 8 bases. Here the sequenced sample was PBMCs, taken after low-dose radiotherapy plus immunotherapy. CDR3 sequence: CASRPGRGYEQYF. CDR3 nucleotide sequence: TGTGCCAGCAGGCCCGGGAGGGGCTACGAGCAGTACTTC.